Presented here are 14 T cell receptor beta chains from one specimen sequenced in a study of T cells in Graves' hyperthyroidism and ophthalmopathy. Amplification yielded TCR beta CDR3 regions, with RNA transcripts as the source. First-round RT-PCR targeting the TCR CDR3 was performed with the HTBI primer set. TCRdb reprocessed the multiplex PCR reads via MiXCR and lists one record per CDR3 protein. The sample contains around 600,000 distinct CDR3 sequences, roughly 46% of which appear only once. The source material was peripheral blood or thyroid tissue (not recorded which). These TCRs come from an adult man with Graves' disease, either hyperthyroidism or ophthalmopathy (not recorded which).

This clonotype was detected only a few times. The chain combines TRBV9 with TRBJ1-1; D gene unclear. CDR1 and CDR2 from the germline V gene are SGDLS and YYNGEE. Trimming cost V 4 bases and J 0 bases, with 13 bases left between them. The length of the CDR3 is 15 residues. This CDR3 is CASSPRRRLNTEAFF. CDR3 bases: TGTGCCAGCAGCCCTCGACGGAGGCTGAACACTGAAGCTTTCTTT.

As regards this clonotype: An end of the junction does not agree with germline; a read error may underlie this. The chain carries TRBV6-1 and TRBJ2-2, with 9 bases fitting TRBD1. Per the germline V gene, CDR1 is MNHNS and CDR2 is SASEGT. This CDR3 is 14 amino acids long. The CDR3 bases are TGTGCCAGCACTATCGACAGGGGGGCCGGGCAGCTGTTTTTT. This codes for CASTIDRGAGQLFF.

In its sample, this clonotype was seen many times. This chain joins TRBV7-2 and TRBJ2-7; 14 nucleotides align to TRBD2. This CDR3 contains 16 residues. With 4 bases clipped from V and 7 bases from J, the junction kept 9 bases outside the gene matches. The germline gives CDR1 SGHTA, CDR2 FQGNSA. CDR3 coding DNA: TGTGCCAGCAGCTCCCCCGGGACTAGCGGGAGTAGGGAGCAGTACTTC. Translating gives CASSSPGTSGSREQYF.

This clonotype was detected ten times or more. This rearrangement joins TRBV15 to TRBJ2-7; D perhaps matches TRBD2 (6 bases). This CDR3 has 16 amino acids. Germline loops: CDR1 LNHNV, CDR2 YYDKDF (reference sequence). The germline V and J ends were trimmed by 1 base and 3 bases, with 16 bases remaining between them. CDR3 region: CATSRVSGTAHYEQYF. CDR3 coding DNA: TGTGCCACCAGCAGAGTCAGTGGGACTGCACACTACGAGCAGTACTTC.

The gene calls are TRBV15 and TRBJ2-5; 10 bases map to TRBD2. This CDR3 is built from 16 residues. Germline V lookup: CDR1 LNHNV, CDR2 YYDKDF (reference sequence). Trimming took 1 base from V and 2 from J; bases not matched to a gene: 4. CDR3 amino acids: CATSRGTSGLQETQYF. CDR3 DNA sequence: TGTGCCACCAGCAGAGGGACTAGCGGCCTACAAGAGACCCAGTACTTC. Complete variable domain (other parts from reference TRBV15 and TRBJ2-5): DAMVIQNPRYQVTQFGKPVTLSCSQTLNHNVMYWYQQKSSQAPKLLFHYYDKDFNNEADTPDNFQSRRPNTSFCFLDIRSPGLGDTAMYLCATSRGTSGLQETQYFGPGTRLLVL.

This clonotype has a handful of counts. No conserved phenylalanine or tryptophan ends this CDR3, so it is likely a read error. Because the CDR3's place on the DNA is in doubt, the DNA is left out and the CDR3 is given as listed by TCRdb. This chain joins TRBV7-9 and TRBJ2-3; TRBD1 is the table's D call, not checked against the DNA. Germline V gives CDR1 SEHNR, CDR2 FQNEAQ (reference sequence). The CDR3 sequence runs 13 residues, both termini included. CDR3 in amino acids: CASSSPGGITQYL.

This clonotype has a handful of counts. The chain combines TRBV29-1 with TRBJ1-1; TRBD1 is a possible D gene (6 bases). Germline CDR1 is SQVTM and CDR2 is ANQGSEA. This CDR3 comprises 13 residues. V was trimmed by 3 bases and J by 6 bases, leaving 14 bases between them. The CDR3 DNA follows: TGCAGCGTTGAGAAGGGGGGAAACGCTGAAGCTTTCTTT. Encoded protein: CSVEKGGNAEAFF.

This clonotype appeared a single time. A read error may account for a junction end that differs from germline. The chain employs TRBV7-9 and TRBJ2-7; 11 bases fit TRBD2. The germline gives CDR1 SEHNR, CDR2 FQNEAQ (reference sequence). The CDR3 extends over 16 amino acids. The CDR3 spells CASSLTGLAANYEQHF. The DNA of the CDR3 is TGCGCCAGCAGCTTGACGGGACTAGCGGCAAATTACGAGCAGCACTTC.

This clonotype appeared many times. The chain employs TRBV15 and TRBJ1-1, with 11 positions matching TRBD1. The V gene end was trimmed by 5 bases and the J gene end by 4 bases; junction bases not matched to a gene: 3. CDR3 length: 14 residues. From germline, CDR1 is LNHNV and CDR2 YYDKDF (reference sequence). The CDR3 loop reads CATSRGTGGTEAFF. CDR3 DNA: TGTGCCACCAGCCGAGGGACAGGGGGCACTGAAGCTTTCTTT.

This clonotype was detected a few times. The chain has TRBV7-8 and TRBJ1-5, with unresolved D. The CDR3 covers 19 residues. Germline V gene data show CDR1 as SGHVS and CDR2 as FQNEAQ. V gave up 5 bases and J gave up 0 bases, with 23 bases separating them. The chain's CDR3 is CASSKLSAVRRNSNQPQHF. The CDR3 nucleotides read TGTGCCAGCAGCAAGCTCTCCGCCGTTAGGCGTAATAGCAATCAGCCCCAGCATTTT. Filled out from reference TRBV7-8 and TRBJ1-5, the complete variable domain reads GAGVSQSPRYKVAKRGQDVALRCDPISGHVSLFWYQQALGQGPEFLTYFQNEAQLDKSGLPSDRFFAERPEGSVSTLKIQRTQQEDSAVYLCASSKLSAVRRNSNQPQHFGDGTRLSIL.

The V gene is TRBV2, the J gene TRBJ1-5; D unresolved. This CDR3 comprises 17 residues. Germline assignment: CDR1 SNHLY and CDR2 FYNNEI. Trimming took off 4 bases at V and 1 base at J, with 17 bases between the two ends. CDR3 sequence reads: CASSGGRRVESNQPQHF. Here the CDR3 DNA reads TGTGCCAGCAGTGGTGGTCGTAGGGTCGAGAGCAATCAGCCCCAGCATTTT.

Concerning this clonotype: A single base separates this from a much larger clone, so it may be a read error. The rearrangement uses TRBV20-1 and TRBJ1-1, with D uncertain. This CDR3 region has 11 residues. Germline CDR1 reads DFQATT; CDR2 reads SNEGSKA (reference sequence). V was shortened by 1 base and J by 9 bases, with 9 bases between the two germline ends. CDR3 in amino acids: CSARARTQAFF. CDR3 nucleotide sequence: TGCAGTGCTAGAGCTAGAACTCAAGCTTTCTTT.

V gene TRBV9 combines with J gene TRBJ1-4, with D hard to call. With 5 bases removed from V and 5 bases from J, the gap between germline ends came to 10 bases. The CDR3 runs 13 residues. Germline CDR1 reads SGDLS; CDR2 reads YYNGEE. The CDR3 sequence is CASRAERNEKLFF. CDR3 sequence (DNA): TGTGCCAGCAGGGCGGAGAGGAATGAAAAACTGTTTTTT.

The rearrangement joins TRBV7-8 to TRBJ2-7; 12 bases map to TRBD2. Losses at the gene ends were 1 base for V and 7 bases for J; bases not matched to a gene: 8. This CDR3 has 16 residues. Germline V gives CDR1 SGHVS, CDR2 FQNEAQ. CDR3 nucleotide sequence: TGTGCCAGCAGCTTAGGGACTAGCGGGATTCCTGGGGAGCAGTACTTC. Protein product: CASSLGTSGIPGEQYF.